Shown below are 6 T cell receptor beta chains from a single sample sequenced in a study of identical twins. TCRdb re-called the 5' RACE reads with MiXCR, one entry per CDR3 protein. The sample yields roughly 1.6 million distinct CDR3 sequences, 32% seen once. Sequencing was performed on cord blood. These TCRs come from a newborn girl in good health.

This chain links TRBV7-9 with TRBJ2-7; D ambiguous. The CDR3 extends over 15 amino acids. Germline V gene lookup returns CDR1 SEHNR and CDR2 FQNEAQ (reference sequence). With 1 base removed from V and 2 bases from J, the gap between germline ends came to 12 bases. CDR3 coding DNA: TGTGCCAGCAGCTTAGGTGTAGTGGGTCCCTACGAGCAGTACTTC. Amino acid sequence: CASSLGVVGPYEQYF.

This rearrangement joins TRBV11-1 to TRBJ2-1, with TRBD2 as a possible D gene (5 bases). Trimming pared 2 bases from V and 3 bases from J, leaving 17 bases between. Germline V CDR1 and CDR2: SGHAT, FQDESV (reference sequence). The length of the CDR3 is 17 residues. The CDR3 bases are TGTGCCAGCAGCTTAAGCGGTCCTAGCCCGTACTACAATGAGCAGTTCTTC. This translates into CASSLSGPSPYYNEQFF.

In its sample, this clonotype was seen a few times. The chain uses TRBV18 and TRBJ2-7; D is unclear. The CDR3 extends over 14 amino acids. The germline V and J ends were trimmed by 3 bases and 0 bases, with 9 bases remaining between them. Germline lookup yields CDR1 KGHSH and CDR2 LQKENI. As DNA, the CDR3 is TGTGCCAGCTCACCGGACGTTAGCTCCTACGAGCAGTACTTC. Its protein is CASSPDVSSYEQYF. Supplemented by reference TRBV18 and TRBJ2-7, the full variable domain reads NAGVMQNPRHLVRRRGQEARLRCSPMKGHSHVYWYRQLPEEGLKFMVYLQKENIIDESGMPKERFSAEFPKEGPSILRIQQVVRGDSAAYFCASSPDVSSYEQYFGPGTRLTVT.

This chain joins TRBV12-3 or TRBV12-4 and TRBJ1-1, with D perhaps TRBD1 (6 bases). CDR3 length: 15 residues. V was pared by 3 bases and J by 6 bases, with 17 bases between. The CDR3 is CASSFDFGQIAEAFF. The CDR3 DNA sequence: TGTGCCAGCAGTTTCGACTTTGGACAGATAGCTGAAGCTTTCTTT.

The J gene is TRBJ1-6, the V gene TRBV10-3; 7 bases fit TRBD1. Germline CDR1 and CDR2: ENHRY and SYGVKD. The CDR3 covers 15 residues. V lost 0 bases, J lost 8 bases, and 4 bases stayed unmatched. CDR3 in DNA: TGTGCCATCAGTGAGTCCCGGGACAGCTATTCACCCCTCCACTTT. Protein sequence: CAISESRDSYSPLHF.

This clonotype was seen just once. The V call is TRBV3-1, the J call TRBJ1-1, with D unclear. This CDR3 region has 15 residues. Germline CDR1 and CDR2: LGHDT and YNNKEL (reference sequence). The germline V and J ends were trimmed by 1 base and 5 bases, with 14 bases remaining between them. The CDR3: CASSQGIPSETEAFF. The CDR3 region has the DNA TGTGCCAGCAGCCAAGGGATACCCTCGGAGACTGAAGCTTTCTTT.